These 29 T cell receptor beta chains share one sample of origin, sequenced in a study of cytomegalovirus exposure and HLA in healthy donors. The PCR had 60 Vbeta and 13 Jbeta primers. Sequencing used immunoSEQ multiplex PCR; TCRdb keeps in-frame clones, though not all of them. The profile covers about 130,000 clones, with roughly 83% appearing a single time and approximately 20% taken by the ten largest. The sample comprised PBMCs. Receptor source: a man aged 18 to 35 in good health and CMV-seropositive.

This chain joins TRBV28 and TRBJ1-5; TRBD1 matches at 7 bases. This CDR3 contains 18 residues. Germline V CDR1 and CDR2: MDHEN, SYDVKM. Germline trimming cut 10 bases from V and 0 bases from J; bases unmatched to any gene: 18. The CDR3 spells CAILGAEGGSYSNQPQHF. CDR3 nucleotide sequence: TGTGCCATTCTGGGGGCGGAAGGGGGCTCGTATAGCAATCAGCCCCAGCATTTT. The whole variable domain, filled in from reference TRBV28 and TRBJ1-5, reads DVKVTQSSRYLVKRTGEKVFLECVQDMDHENMFWYRQDPGLGLRLIYFSYDVKMKEKGDIPEGYSVSREKKERFSLILESASTNQTSMYLCAILGAEGGSYSNQPQHFGDGTRLSIL.

The CDR3 here is CSVSPSGSLTDTQYF. CDR3 nucleotides: TGCAGCGTTTCCCCCTCGGGTTCCCTCACAGATACGCAGTATTTT. This sequence joins TRBV29-1 and TRBJ2-3; no definite D call. From germline, CDR1 is SQVTM and CDR2 ANQGSEA. V dropped 5 bases and J dropped 2 bases, with 17 bases sitting between them. The CDR3 contains 15 residues.

The chain combines TRBV18 with TRBJ1-1; no clear D. Trimming stripped 4 bases from V and 10 bases from J, with 16 bases between. CDR1 and CDR2 (germline): KGHSH, LQKENI. The CDR3 loop spans 13 amino acids. Written as DNA, the CDR3 is TGTGCCAGCTCACGGGAGGGTCAAGGTCCAGCTTTCTTT. Translating gives CASSREGQGPAFF.

The V and J genes are TRBV5-6 and TRBJ2-5, with unresolved D. Looked up from germline, CDR1 is SGHDT and CDR2 is YYEEEE. Trimming cost V 1 base and J 5 bases, with 3 bases left between them. CDR3 length: 11 residues. The CDR3 DNA sequence: TGTGCCAGCAGCTTGTCGGAGACCCAGTACTTC. This translates into CASSLSETQYF.

The CDR3 loop reads CAISESTELYGYTF. In DNA, the CDR3 is TGTGCCATCAGTGAGTCTACGGAGCTCTATGGCTACACCTTC. J is TRBJ1-2 and V is TRBV10-3; D gene unclear. The CDR3 extends over 14 amino acids. V lost 0 bases to trimming and J lost 4 bases, with 9 bases between them. The germline CDR1 and CDR2 sequences are ENHRY and SYGVKD.

This clone has a single count. The chain is built from TRBV6-1 and TRBJ2-2; 7 bases match TRBD2. The V and J ends lost 4 bases and 5 bases, in that order; junction bases with no gene match: 10. The CDR3 has 16 residues. Germline V gene lookup returns CDR1 MNHNS and CDR2 SASEGT. The CDR3 loop reads CASSVPSAGVTGELFF. In DNA form, the CDR3 reads TGTGCCAGCAGTGTCCCCTCTGCGGGGGTTACCGGGGAGCTGTTTTTT.

The DNA of the CDR3 is TGTGCCAGCAGTTACTCTAGCGCCCAAGAGACCCAGTACTTC. Its protein is CASSYSSAQETQYF. The V call is TRBV6-5, the J call TRBJ2-5; the D gene is possibly TRBD2 (5 bases). The CDR3 has 14 amino acids. CDR1 is MNHEY and CDR2 is SVGAGI in the germline V gene. V lost 0 bases to trimming and J lost 1 base, with 6 bases between them.

The chain employs TRBV2 and TRBJ1-2; no definite D call. The CDR3 length is 13 residues. With 3 bases removed from V and 6 bases from J, the gap between germline ends came to 11 bases. Germline V gene lookup returns CDR1 SNHLY and CDR2 FYNNEI. CDR3 DNA: TGTGCCAGCAGTGAGGAGGGCGGTAATGGCTACACCTTC. As protein: CASSEEGGNGYTF.

The chain uses TRBV7-2 and TRBJ1-2; 7 bases map to TRBD1. This CDR3 is built from 15 residues. Losses at the gene ends were 1 base for V and 3 bases for J; bases not matched to a gene: 5. CDR1 and CDR2 from the germline V gene are SGHTA and FQGNSA. This chain's CDR3 is CASSLETGRYYGYTF. The CDR3 DNA sequence: TGTGCCAGCAGCTTAGAGACAGGGCGGTACTATGGCTACACCTTC.

The chain is built from TRBV28 and TRBJ2-2; D not certain. Germline V gene sequence: CDR1 MDHEN, CDR2 SYDVKM. CDR3 length: 11 residues. Trimming cost V 6 bases and J 4 bases, with 3 bases left between them. The CDR3 coding sequence is TGTGCCAGCAGCGTCACCGGGGAGCTGTTTTTT. Amino acids: CASSVTGELFF.

This chain's CDR3 is CASSPLDSGKYGNTIYF. CDR3 in DNA: TGTGCCAGCAGTCCCCTGGACAGCGGAAAGTACGGAAACACCATATATTTT. The chain is built from TRBV27 and TRBJ1-3, with D possibly matching TRBD1 (6 bases). CDR3 length equals 17 residues. Germline values: CDR1 MNHEY, CDR2 SMNVEV (reference sequence). Trimming removed 5 bases at V and 4 bases at J, with 21 bases between.

This clone was seen a few times. The chain uses TRBV5-5 and TRBJ2-5; 12 bases match TRBD2. Germline loops: CDR1 SGHKS, CDR2 YYEKEE (reference sequence). The CDR3 totals 16 residues. J was trimmed by 1 base and V by 3 bases; bases with no gene match: 4. CDR3 bases: TGTGCCAGCAGCTATGGACTAGCGGGGTTCCAAGAGACCCAGTACTTC. Its protein product is CASSYGLAGFQETQYF.

The chain employs TRBV15 and TRBJ1-5, with TRBD1 matching over 8 bases. The CDR3 covers 19 residues. The germline CDR1 and CDR2 sequences are LNHNV and YYDKDF (reference sequence). V lost 0 bases, J lost 3 bases, and 13 bases stayed unmatched. The CDR3 loop reads CATSREVFGGDRSNQPQHF. The CDR3 coding sequence is TGTGCCACCAGCAGAGAAGTCTTTGGCGGGGACAGGTCCAATCAGCCCCAGCATTTT.

The chain uses TRBV6-1 and TRBJ2-7; D perhaps matches TRBD1 (6 bases). V was trimmed by 5 bases and J by 3 bases, leaving 14 bases between them. In germline, CDR1 is MNHNS, CDR2 SASEGT. The CDR3 loop spans 14 amino acids. CDR3 in DNA: TGTGCCAGCAGTCCCGCAGGGGCCCACTACGAGCAGTACTTC. Translation gives CASSPAGAHYEQYF.

The rearrangement uses TRBV28 and TRBJ2-7; the D is unclear. Germline loops: CDR1 MDHEN, CDR2 SYDVKM. The CDR3 totals 11 residues. V lost 5 bases and J 7 bases, leaving 9 bases between the germline ends. The CDR3: CASSPQWEQYF. DNA for the CDR3: TGTGCCAGCAGTCCGCAGTGGGAGCAGTACTTC.

The chain has TRBV28 and TRBJ2-3, with 8 positions matching TRBD2. In germline, CDR1 is MDHEN, CDR2 SYDVKM. V shed 2 bases and J 4 bases; nucleotides not matched to a gene: 2. The CDR3 runs to 14 residues. CDR3 sequence: CASSLRGGPDTQYF. CDR3 nucleotide sequence: TGTGCCAGCAGTTTACGGGGGGGCCCAGATACGCAGTATTTT.

The rearrangement joins TRBV14 to TRBJ1-1; D is undetermined. The V and J ends lost 1 base and 3 bases respectively, with 9 bases between them. The CDR3 contains 14 residues. Looked up from germline, CDR1 is SGHDN and CDR2 is FVKESK. CDR3: CASSQGVEDTEAFF. DNA for the CDR3: TGTGCCAGCAGCCAAGGGGTAGAGGACACTGAAGCTTTCTTT.

V usage is TRBV2 and J usage is TRBJ2-7, with D possibly matching TRBD2 (6 bases). This CDR3 is 16 amino acids long. Germline lookup yields CDR1 SNHLY and CDR2 FYNNEI. V lost 0 bases to trimming and J lost 2 bases, with 14 bases between them. DNA of the CDR3: TGTGCCAGCAGTGAAGCCCTCTTAGCGGTACCCTACGAGCAGTACTTC. Its protein product is CASSEALLAVPYEQYF.

V is TRBV27 and J is TRBJ1-1; 7 bases agree with TRBD1. Germline values: CDR1 MNHEY, CDR2 SMNVEV (reference sequence). This CDR3 is built from 14 residues. The V segment lost 5 bases and the J segment 1 base; nucleotides outside the gene matches: 4. The DNA for the CDR3 is TGTGCCAGCAGTCCGGGACAGACGAACACTGAAGCTTTCTTT. The encoded protein is CASSPGQTNTEAFF.

The genes are TRBV4-1 and TRBJ1-1, with no clear D. The CDR3 consists of 15 residues. Germline V CDR1 and CDR2: MGHRA, YSYEKL. Trimming cost V 0 bases and J 2 bases, with 10 bases left between them. CDR3: CASSQEATGNTEAFF. CDR3 in DNA: TGCGCCAGCAGCCAAGAGGCGACGGGAAACACTGAAGCTTTCTTT.

The chain combines TRBV19 with TRBJ1-1; a weak D match, TRBD1 (6 bases). The V and J ends lost 3 bases and 11 bases respectively, with 13 bases between them. Germline-derived CDR1 and CDR2 are LNHDA and SQIVND (reference sequence). The CDR3 runs to 12 residues. The CDR3 DNA sequence: TGTGCCAGTAGTATGGGGGGGCTGGAGGCTTTCTTT. Amino acids: CASSMGGLEAFF.

The chain combines TRBV9 with TRBJ1-4; D uncertain. With 0 bases removed from V and 8 bases from J, the gap between germline ends came to 8 bases. Per the germline V gene, CDR1 is SGDLS and CDR2 is YYNGEE. This CDR3 is 13 amino acids long. The CDR3 bases are TGTGCCAGCAGCGTAGCCGACTCGGAAAAACTGTTTTTT. Translated: CASSVADSEKLFF.

The chain carries TRBV30 and TRBJ1-2; the match to TRBD1 covers 7 bases. V shed 3 bases and J 7 bases; nucleotides not matched to a gene: 8. The CDR3 sequence is 13 residues long. The germline CDR1 and CDR2 sequences are GTSNPN and SVGIG (reference sequence). The DNA of the CDR3 is TGTGCCTGGAGGGGGCAGGGGGTAGGTGGCTACACCTTC. Translated, it gives CAWRGQGVGGYTF.

V gene TRBV29-1 combines with J gene TRBJ2-1, with 9 bases matching TRBD2. CDR3 length: 13 residues. J gave up 6 bases and V 5 bases, and 5 bases lay outside the gene matches. Germline V gives CDR1 SQVTM, CDR2 ANQGSEA. The DNA for the CDR3 is TGCAGCGTTCATGGCGGGGGGGCCAATGAGCAGTTCTTC. Translated, it gives CSVHGGGANEQFF.

This clone was recorded only once. The rearrangement uses TRBV5-1 and TRBJ1-2; weak D call: TRBD1 (5 bases). Germline V gene lookup returns CDR1 SGHRS and CDR2 YFSETQ. The CDR3 has 15 residues. Trimming shortened V by 4 bases and J by 4 bases, and 17 bases separated the two germline ends. CDR3 sequence: CASSEGADSSYGYTF. The CDR3 DNA reads as TGCGCCAGCAGCGAAGGGGCCGACAGTTCCTATGGCTACACCTTC.

The chain links TRBV28 to TRBJ1-3; D is ambiguous. The V end was cut by 5 bases, the J end by 0 bases, with 14 bases between. The germline V gene has CDR1 MDHEN and CDR2 SYDVKM. This CDR3 spans 16 amino acids. CDR3 nucleotides: TGTGCCAGCAGTCTCGGACTGTACCCCTCTGGAAACACCATATATTTT. Residues: CASSLGLYPSGNTIYF. The whole variable domain, remainder taken from reference TRBV28 and TRBJ1-3, is DVKVTQSSRYLVKRTGEKVFLECVQDMDHENMFWYRQDPGLGLRLIYFSYDVKMKEKGDIPEGYSVSREKKERFSLILESASTNQTSMYLCASSLGLYPSGNTIYFGEGSWLTVV.

As regards this clone: Compared with germline, one end of the junction differs, possibly owing to a read error. The identical CDR3 is also encoded by other nucleotide sequences in the sample. This rearrangement joins TRBV4-1 to TRBJ1-2; no clear D. Germline V gives CDR1 MGHRA, CDR2 YSYEKL. CDR3 length: 16 residues. DNA for the CDR3: TGCGCCAGCAGCCAATTCTTATCGGGAGGGAAATATGGCTACACTTTC. This translates into CASSQFLSGGKYGYTF.

V gene TRBV19 combines with J gene TRBJ1-2; TRBD1 agrees at 8 bases. CDR1 LNHDA and CDR2 SQIVND come from the germline V gene (reference sequence). J was trimmed by 2 bases and V by 6 bases; bases with no gene match: 23. This CDR3 spans 20 amino acids. CDR3 nucleotides: TGTGCCAGTAGAGGAAGCCGGGACAGGCTTCTACTTAGCCGGAACTATGGCTACACCTTC. It is translated as CASRGSRDRLLLSRNYGYTF.

This rearrangement joins TRBV7-2 to TRBJ2-7, with D possibly matching TRBD1 (5 bases). The CDR3 has 16 amino acids. From germline, CDR1 is SGHTA and CDR2 FQGNSA. V gave up 5 bases and J gave up 1 base, with 18 bases separating them. The CDR3 is CASSLLSTETSYEQYF. In DNA, the CDR3 is TGTGCCAGCAGCCTACTTTCGACAGAAACTTCCTACGAGCAGTACTTC.